This entry lists 9 T cell receptor beta chains sequenced from one sample in a study of OX40 agonist ivuxolimab in advanced cancers. Sequencing used immunoSEQ multiplex PCR; TCRdb keeps in-frame clones, though not all of them. The data contain some 60,000 clones, around 83% of them singletons. Sequenced material: CD4+ or CD8+ T cells sorted from blood, taken in a trial of the OX40 agonist ivuxolimab. These TCRs come from an adult with an advanced solid tumor such as melanoma, head and neck, liver or kidney cancer.

The sample holds a few counts of this clone. Because the CDR3 is missing its conserved closing phenylalanine or tryptophan, this is likely a read error. It is unclear where the CDR3 begins or ends on the DNA, so no DNA is shown, and the CDR3 is as TCRdb lists it. The chain employs TRBV9 and TRBJ2-4; the D call in the table, TRBD1, was not verified against the DNA. Including both end residues, the CDR3 is 12 amino acids long. CDR1 and CDR2 from the germline V gene are SGDLS and YYNGEE. CDR3 region: CASSPVRGQGNY.

This clone was observed a few times. The V gene is TRBV7-2, the J gene TRBJ2-3; 7 bases agree with TRBD1. This CDR3 spans 14 amino acids. Looked up from germline, CDR1 is SGHTA and CDR2 is FQGNSA. The junction had 3 bases not matched to a gene; V was cut back by 5 bases and J by 1 base. CDR3 loop: CASSPDRGTDTQYF. For the CDR3, the DNA is TGTGCCAGCAGCCCTGACAGGGGCACAGATACGCAGTATTTT.

This clone was picked up one time. The chain couples TRBV7-8 to TRBJ2-7; D unresolved. The CDR3 totals 13 residues. The V gene lost 3 bases and the J gene lost 1 base, with 7 bases spanning the gap. Germline CDR1 is SGHVS and CDR2 is FQNEAQ. DNA of the CDR3: TGTGCCAGCAGCTTTAGGCTATCCTACGAGCAGTACTTC. It codes for CASSFRLSYEQYF.

The chain is built from TRBV6-5 and TRBJ1-2; unclear D gene. The germline CDR1 and CDR2 sequences are MNHEY and SVGAGI. The CDR3 runs to 13 residues. Trimming pared 6 bases from V and 6 bases from J, leaving 14 bases between. DNA of the CDR3: TGTGCCAGCAGCAGCGATTCAAGAAATGGCTACACCTTC. Protein: CASSSDSRNGYTF.

This sequence joins TRBV6-6 and TRBJ2-2; 7 bases map to TRBD1. After removal of 6 bases from V and 6 bases from J, the junction contained 10 bases not matched to a gene. Per the germline V gene, CDR1 is MNHNY and CDR2 is SVGAGI (reference sequence). There are 15 residues in the CDR3. In nucleotides, the CDR3 is TGTGCCAGCAGCCGGATAACAGGGGCGGCCGGGGAGCTGTTTTTT. Its translation is CASSRITGAAGELFF.

The chain uses TRBV4-2 and TRBJ1-1; no firm D call. Trimming pared 0 bases from V and 6 bases from J, leaving 8 bases between. The CDR3 totals 13 residues. Germline CDR1 LGHNA, CDR2 YNFKEQ. The CDR3 is CASSQDGVAEAFF. DNA of the CDR3: TGTGCCAGCAGCCAAGACGGAGTGGCTGAAGCTTTCTTT.

The CDR3 DNA reads TGTGCCAGCAGTCCTACATCATCCCACTATGGCTACACCTTC. It is translated as CASSPTSSHYGYTF. This chain joins TRBV28 and TRBJ1-2, with no clear D. CDR1 and CDR2 from the germline V gene are MDHEN and SYDVKM. This CDR3 has 14 residues. V was pared by 5 bases and J by 3 bases, with 13 bases between.

The DNA of the CDR3 is TGTGCCACCAGCAGGGTAGGTCAGCCCCAGCATTTT. It is translated as CATSRVGQPQHF. The chain has TRBV15 and TRBJ1-5, with no clear D. Germline V CDR1 and CDR2: LNHNV, YYDKDF (reference sequence). The CDR3 has 12 amino acids. Trimming took off 3 bases at V and 6 bases at J, with 6 bases between the two ends.

J is TRBJ1-2 and V is TRBV19; a weak D match, TRBD1 (5 bases). CDR1 is LNHDA and CDR2 is SQIVND in the germline V gene (reference sequence). Trimming pared 3 bases from V and 12 bases from J, leaving 14 bases between. This CDR3 comprises 12 residues. In nucleotides, the CDR3 is TGTGCCAGTAGTATTATTCCAGGGATGAACACCTTC. Encoded protein: CASSIIPGMNTF.